The sequence of this T cell receptor (beta chain) was determined in a study of siplizumab effects on memory and regulatory T cells (dated by TCRdb to about 2019). As for the study more broadly: The study looked at the effect of siplizumab, an anti-CD2 antibody, on alloreactive T-cell subsets in allogeneic mixed lymphocyte reactions made from human PBMCs.

The receptor library was made with the immunoSEQ multiplex PCR assay. Each sample had 9 x 10^4 or so TCR templates assayed by the deep sequencing platform. Genomic DNA extracted from sorted T cells was the material used for TCRbeta CDR3 sequencing. As for the original processing: The R programming language was used for clonal analysis of TCRbeta CDR3 data. Unstimulated samples were compared with post-reaction CFSE-low samples to define alloreactive CD4+ and CD8+ clones. Regulatory or non-regulatory origin was assigned to alloreactive CD4+ clones by matching of sequences to sorted unstimulated Treg and non-Treg repertoires. In TCRdb, the immuneACCESS table is reduced to in-frame sequences with V and J assigned. These tables do not hold every clone; where another copy was compared, an unresolved V gene accounts for under half, and the others remain unexplained. From that table come the V and J calls and clone size; the DNA was used to work out D and trimming. In all, the sample holds some 100,000 clones, and roughly 93% of those were seen once. About 6.7% of the sample belongs to the ten largest clones.

The V and J ends are trimmed by 4 bases and 7 bases, leaving 13 bases between them. Inclusive of the bounding cysteine and phenylalanine, the CDR3 is 12 residues long. The only DNA kept is the CDR3, 36 bases in frame from the first base. CDR1 and CDR2 were assigned from the germline V gene as SQVTM and ANQGSEA. TCRbeta CDR3 sequencing was performed on sorted unstimulated T cells and on proliferating T cells recovered from mixed lymphocyte reactions. Fresh whole blood from 9 to 11 HLA-typed healthy donors was used to isolate PBMCs. Results and caveats for the whole study, not just this receptor: Compared with memory T cells, unstimulated naive T cells appeared more diverse, and naive cells seemed to make a substantial contribution to the alloresponse. Whether proliferating Tregs from siplizumab cultures actually had suppressive function was not functionally confirmed. Siplizumab significantly reduced the cumulative frequency of alloreactive sequences traceable to unstimulated CD4+ memory T cells. Of the alloreactive CD4+ clones that could be mapped, the Treg-derived share averaged about 67% with siplizumab compared with approximately 30% in control reactions. About 80-96% of proliferating CD4+ or CD8+ clones could not be given a naive or memory phenotype. Because sequences below about 10^-5 frequency were poorly captured, only a minor fraction of alloreactive clones could be mapped to unstimulated subsets.

Turning to this clone: Its cognate antigen has yet to be identified. No per-base quality is available; no much larger clone lies one base away.

In this chain, TRBV29-1 is recombined with TRBJ1-1; the D gene cannot be resolved reliably. Source material: CD8+ T cells sorted from blood. The sequence was collected from a human donor in good health. The nucleotide sequence reads as follows: TGCAGCGTTGCGGAGCAGAAGCTTGAAGCTTTCTTT. The encoded protein is CSVAEQKLEAFF.